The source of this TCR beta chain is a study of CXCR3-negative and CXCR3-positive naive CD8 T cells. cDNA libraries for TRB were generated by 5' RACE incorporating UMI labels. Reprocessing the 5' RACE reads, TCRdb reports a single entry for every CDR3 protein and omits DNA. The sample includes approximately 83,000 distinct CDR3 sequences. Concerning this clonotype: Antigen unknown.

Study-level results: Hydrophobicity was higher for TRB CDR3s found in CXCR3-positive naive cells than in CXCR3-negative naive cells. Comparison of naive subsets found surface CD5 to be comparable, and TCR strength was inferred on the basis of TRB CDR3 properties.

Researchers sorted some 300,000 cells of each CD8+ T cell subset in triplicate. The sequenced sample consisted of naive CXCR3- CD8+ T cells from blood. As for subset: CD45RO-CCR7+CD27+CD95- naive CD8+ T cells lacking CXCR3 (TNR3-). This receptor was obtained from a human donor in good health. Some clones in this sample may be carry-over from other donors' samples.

CDR3: CASSHPSSGDYNEQFF. V usage is TRBV14 and J usage is TRBJ2-1; the D call of TRBD2 rests on TCRdb alone, since no DNA is present to check it. Germline V gene data show CDR1 as SGHDN and CDR2 as FVKESK. The CDR3 consists of 16 residues.